This T cell receptor beta chain was sequenced for a study of T cell clusters in autoimmune cytopenias. TRB rearrangements were amplified by touch-down multiplex PCR with mixed TRB-A/B primers. Reanalyzing the multiplex PCR reads, TCRdb keeps one entry per CDR3 protein, without DNA. The repertoire shows fewer than 15,000 distinct CDR3 sequences; the top ten hold approximately 2%. This CDR3 is built from 15 residues. Each sample's input was around 270 ng genomic DNA, 38,000 or so genome equivalents. Sequencing was done on a sample of peripheral blood. This sequence joins TRBV12-3 or TRBV12-4 and TRBJ2-7; TCRdb proposes TRBD1, but this gene call is untestable without DNA. This clonotype was obtained from a human donor with an autoimmune cytopenia or autoimmune hepatitis (not recorded which). The CDR3 sequence: CASSSPGSAPREQYF.